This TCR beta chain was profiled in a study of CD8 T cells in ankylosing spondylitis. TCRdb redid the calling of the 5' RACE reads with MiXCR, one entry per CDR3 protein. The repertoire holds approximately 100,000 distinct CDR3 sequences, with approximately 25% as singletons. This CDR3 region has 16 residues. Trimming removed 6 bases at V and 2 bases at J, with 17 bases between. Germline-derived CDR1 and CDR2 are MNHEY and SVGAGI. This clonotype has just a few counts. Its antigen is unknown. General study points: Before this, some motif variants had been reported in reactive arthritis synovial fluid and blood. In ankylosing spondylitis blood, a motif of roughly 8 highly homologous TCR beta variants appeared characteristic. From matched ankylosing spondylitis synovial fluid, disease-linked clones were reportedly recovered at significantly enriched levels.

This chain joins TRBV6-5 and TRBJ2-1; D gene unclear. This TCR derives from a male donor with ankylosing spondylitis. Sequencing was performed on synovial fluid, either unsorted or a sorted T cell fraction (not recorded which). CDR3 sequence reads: CASSLPGRRPYNEQFF. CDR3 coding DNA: TGTGCCAGCAGCTTACCCGGACGGAGACCCTACAATGAGCAGTTCTTC.